The clone carrying this TCR beta chain has more than one count but fewer than ten. These data belong to a study of blood T cell repertoires in COVID-19. V trimming: 3 bases; J trimming: 5 bases; junction bases outside the gene matches: 14. The germline V gene encodes CDR1 SGHNT and CDR2 YYREEE (reference sequence). The CDR3 consists of 18 residues. Authors' methods: Estimation of nucleated cell counts was performed using reference gene primer amplification. Sequenced by immunoSEQ multiplex PCR; TCRdb stores in-frame clones only, minus some. V and J calls and clone size are copied from that table; D and trimming were computed from the DNA. This sample has approximately 110,000 clones, with 65% to 90% found just once.

V and J are TRBV5-4 and TRBJ2-5, with 12 bases that match TRBD2. Sequenced: peripheral blood. This clonotype originated in an elderly man with acute or convalescent COVID-19. CDR3 loop: CASSWGSPTSGSGETQYF. The DNA of the CDR3 is TGTGCCAGCAGCTGGGGGAGCCCGACTAGCGGGAGTGGGGAGACCCAGTACTTC.